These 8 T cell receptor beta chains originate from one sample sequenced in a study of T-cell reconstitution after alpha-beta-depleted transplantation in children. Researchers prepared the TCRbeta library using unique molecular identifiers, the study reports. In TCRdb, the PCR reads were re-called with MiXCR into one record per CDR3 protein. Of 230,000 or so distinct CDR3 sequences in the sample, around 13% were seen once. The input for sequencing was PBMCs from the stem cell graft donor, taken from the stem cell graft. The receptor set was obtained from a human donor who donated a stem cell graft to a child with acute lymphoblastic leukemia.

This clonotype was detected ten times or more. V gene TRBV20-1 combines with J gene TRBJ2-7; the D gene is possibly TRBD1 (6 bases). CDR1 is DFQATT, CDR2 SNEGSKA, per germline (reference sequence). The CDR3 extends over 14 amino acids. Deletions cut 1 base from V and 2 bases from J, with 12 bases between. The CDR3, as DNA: TGCAGTGCTAGAGTCAGGGGCGCACCCTACGAGCAGTACTTC. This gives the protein CSARVRGAPYEQYF.

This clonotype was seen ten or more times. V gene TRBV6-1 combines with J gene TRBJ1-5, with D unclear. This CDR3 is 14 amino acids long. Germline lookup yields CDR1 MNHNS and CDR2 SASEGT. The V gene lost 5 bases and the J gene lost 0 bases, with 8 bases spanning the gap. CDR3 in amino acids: CASSLEYSNQPQHF. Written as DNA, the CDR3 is TGTGCCAGCAGTCTGGAATATAGCAATCAGCCCCAGCATTTT.

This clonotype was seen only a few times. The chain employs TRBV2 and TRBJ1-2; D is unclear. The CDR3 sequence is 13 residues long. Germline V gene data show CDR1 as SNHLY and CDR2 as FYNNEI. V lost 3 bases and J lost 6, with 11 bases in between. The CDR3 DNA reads TGTGCCAGCAGTGATCATCAAGAGGATGGCTACACCTTC. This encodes CASSDHQEDGYTF.

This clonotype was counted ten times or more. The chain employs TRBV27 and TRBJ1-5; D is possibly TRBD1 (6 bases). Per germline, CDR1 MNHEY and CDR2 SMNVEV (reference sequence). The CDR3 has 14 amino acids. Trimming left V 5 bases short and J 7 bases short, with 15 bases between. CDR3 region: CASSLQGSLQPQHF. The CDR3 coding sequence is TGTGCCAGCAGTCTACAGGGTTCGTTGCAGCCCCAGCATTTT.

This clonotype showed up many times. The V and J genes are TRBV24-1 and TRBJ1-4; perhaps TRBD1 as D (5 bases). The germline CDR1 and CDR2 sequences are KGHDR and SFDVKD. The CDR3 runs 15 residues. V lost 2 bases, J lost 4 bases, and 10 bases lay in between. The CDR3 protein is CATSDSRRVNEKLFF. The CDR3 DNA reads TGTGCCACCAGTGATTCTCGCAGGGTTAATGAAAAACTGTTTTTT.

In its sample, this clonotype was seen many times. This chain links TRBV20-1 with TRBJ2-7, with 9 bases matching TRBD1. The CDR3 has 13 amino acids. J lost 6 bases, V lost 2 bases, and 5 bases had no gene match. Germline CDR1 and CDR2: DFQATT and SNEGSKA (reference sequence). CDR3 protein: CSARKQGAGEQYF. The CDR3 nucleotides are TGCAGTGCTAGAAAACAGGGGGCGGGCGAGCAGTACTTC.

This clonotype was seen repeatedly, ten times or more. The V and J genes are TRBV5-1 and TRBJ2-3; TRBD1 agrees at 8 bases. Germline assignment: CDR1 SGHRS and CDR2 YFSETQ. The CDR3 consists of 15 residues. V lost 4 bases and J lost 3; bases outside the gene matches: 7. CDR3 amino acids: CASSIGQGGTDTQYF. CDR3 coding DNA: TGCGCCAGCAGCATCGGACAGGGTGGGACAGATACGCAGTATTTT.

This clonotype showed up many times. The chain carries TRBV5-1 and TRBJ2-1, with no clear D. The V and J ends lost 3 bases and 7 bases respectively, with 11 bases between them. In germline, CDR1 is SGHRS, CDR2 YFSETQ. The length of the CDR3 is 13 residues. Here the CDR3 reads CASSWSLGNEQFF. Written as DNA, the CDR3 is TGCGCCAGCAGCTGGAGCCTGGGAAATGAGCAGTTCTTC.